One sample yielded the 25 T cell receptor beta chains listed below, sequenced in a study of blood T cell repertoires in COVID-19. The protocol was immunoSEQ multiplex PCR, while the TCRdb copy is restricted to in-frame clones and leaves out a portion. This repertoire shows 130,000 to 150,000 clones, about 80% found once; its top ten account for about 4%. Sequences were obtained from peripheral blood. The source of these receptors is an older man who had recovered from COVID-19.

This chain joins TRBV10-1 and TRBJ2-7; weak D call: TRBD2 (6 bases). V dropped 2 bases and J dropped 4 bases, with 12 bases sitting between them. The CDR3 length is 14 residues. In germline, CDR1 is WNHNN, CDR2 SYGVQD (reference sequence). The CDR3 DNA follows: TGCGCCAGCAGTGAGGGGTCTAGCGCGTACGAGCAGTACTTC. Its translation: CASSEGSSAYEQYF.

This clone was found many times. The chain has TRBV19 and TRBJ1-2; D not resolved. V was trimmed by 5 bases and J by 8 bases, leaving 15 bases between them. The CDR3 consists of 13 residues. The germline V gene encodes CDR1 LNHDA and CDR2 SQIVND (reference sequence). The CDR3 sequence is CASSPDREFGYTF. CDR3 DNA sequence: TGTGCCAGTAGTCCCGACCGGGAGTTCGGCTACACCTTC.

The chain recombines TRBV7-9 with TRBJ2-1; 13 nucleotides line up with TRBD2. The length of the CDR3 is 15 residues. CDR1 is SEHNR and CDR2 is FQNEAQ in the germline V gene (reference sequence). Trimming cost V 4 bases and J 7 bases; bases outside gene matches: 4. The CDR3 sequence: CASSWTSGRGNEQFF. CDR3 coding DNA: TGTGCCAGCAGCTGGACTAGCGGGAGAGGGAATGAGCAGTTCTTC.

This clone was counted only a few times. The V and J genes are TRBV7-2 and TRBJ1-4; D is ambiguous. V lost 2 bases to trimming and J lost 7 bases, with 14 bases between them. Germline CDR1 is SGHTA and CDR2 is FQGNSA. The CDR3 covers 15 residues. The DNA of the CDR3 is TGTGCCAGCAGCTTACTCGGGAGCCGAGGTGAAAAACTGTTTTTT. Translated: CASSLLGSRGEKLFF.

The CDR3 DNA is TGTGCCAGCAGTGGGGACTCGCCCTACAATGAGCAGTTCTTC. The encoded protein is CASSGDSPYNEQFF. The chain links TRBV9 to TRBJ2-1, with D possibly matching TRBD2 (6 bases). The germline V gene has CDR1 SGDLS and CDR2 YYNGEE. V lost 5 bases to trimming and J lost 2 bases, with 11 bases between them. The CDR3 has 14 residues.

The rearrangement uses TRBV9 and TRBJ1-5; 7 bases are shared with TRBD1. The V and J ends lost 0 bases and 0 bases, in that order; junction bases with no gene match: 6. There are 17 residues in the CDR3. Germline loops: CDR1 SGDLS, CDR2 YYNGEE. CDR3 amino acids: CASSVGSGGFSNQPQHF. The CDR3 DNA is TGTGCCAGCAGCGTAGGATCAGGGGGGTTTAGCAATCAGCCCCAGCATTTT.

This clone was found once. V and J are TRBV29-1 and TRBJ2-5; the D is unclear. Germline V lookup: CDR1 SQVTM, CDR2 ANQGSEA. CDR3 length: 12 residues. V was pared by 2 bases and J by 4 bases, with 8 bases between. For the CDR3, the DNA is TGCAGCGTTGAAAAACCGGGAGAGACCCAGTACTTC. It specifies CSVEKPGETQYF.

Written as DNA, the CDR3 is TGTGCCAGCAGCCTAACGAGTTACAATGAGCAGTTCTTC. Its translation is CASSLTSYNEQFF. V and J are TRBV12-3 or TRBV12-4 and TRBJ2-1; D remains unclear. The CDR3 extends over 13 amino acids. V gave up 6 bases and J gave up 4 bases, with 10 bases separating them.

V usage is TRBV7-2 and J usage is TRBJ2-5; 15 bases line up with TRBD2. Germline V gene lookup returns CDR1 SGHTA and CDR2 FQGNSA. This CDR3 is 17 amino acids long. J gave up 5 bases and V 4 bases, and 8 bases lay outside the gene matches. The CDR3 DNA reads TGTGCCAGCAGCTCCCGGACTAGCGGGAGGGCCTTGGAGACCCAGTACTTC. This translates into CASSSRTSGRALETQYF.

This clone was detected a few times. CDR3 protein: CASSSFTGNNEQFF. The CDR3 coding sequence is TGTGCCAGCAGCTCCTTCACAGGGAACAATGAGCAGTTCTTC. The V and J genes are TRBV7-9 and TRBJ2-1, with a tentative D call TRBD1 (6 bases). With 4 bases removed from V and 5 bases from J, the gap between germline ends came to 12 bases. Germline lookup yields CDR1 SEHNR and CDR2 FQNEAQ (reference sequence). CDR3 length equals 14 residues.

The CDR3 spells CASGHGQNLREQYF. The CDR3 nucleotides are TGTGCTAGTGGTCACGGACAGAACTTACGCGAGCAGTACTTC. V usage is TRBV12-5 and J usage is TRBJ2-7, with a weak D call TRBD1 (6 bases). The ends were cut back, 5 bases at V and 6 bases at J, with 17 bases in the middle. The CDR3 is 14 residues long. Germline loops: CDR1 LGHNT, CDR2 FRNRAP.

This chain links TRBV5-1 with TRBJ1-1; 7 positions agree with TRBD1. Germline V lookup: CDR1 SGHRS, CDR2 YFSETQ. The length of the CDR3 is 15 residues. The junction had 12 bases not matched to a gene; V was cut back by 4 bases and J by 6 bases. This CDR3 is CASSAWTGPTAEAFF. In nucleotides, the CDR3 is TGCGCCAGCAGCGCATGGACAGGCCCGACTGCTGAAGCTTTCTTT.

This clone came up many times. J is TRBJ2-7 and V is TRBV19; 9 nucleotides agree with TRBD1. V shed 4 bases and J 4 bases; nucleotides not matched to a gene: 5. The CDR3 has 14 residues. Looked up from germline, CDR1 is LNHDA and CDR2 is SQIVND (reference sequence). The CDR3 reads CASSTHRGRYEQYF. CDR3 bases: TGTGCCAGTAGTACCCACAGGGGGCGATACGAGCAGTACTTC.

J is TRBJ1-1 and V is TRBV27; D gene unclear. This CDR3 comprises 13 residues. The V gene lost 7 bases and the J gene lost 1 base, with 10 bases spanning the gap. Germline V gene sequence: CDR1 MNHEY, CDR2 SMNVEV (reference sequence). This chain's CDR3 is CASMWAGNTEAFF. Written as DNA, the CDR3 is TGTGCCAGCATGTGGGCAGGGAACACTGAAGCTTTCTTT.

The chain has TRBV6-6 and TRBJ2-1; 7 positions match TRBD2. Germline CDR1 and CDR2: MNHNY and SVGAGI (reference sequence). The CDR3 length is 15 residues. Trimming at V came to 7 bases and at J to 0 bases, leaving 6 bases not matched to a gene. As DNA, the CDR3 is TGTGCCAGCATACAGCGGGGCCACTCCTACAATGAGCAGTTCTTC. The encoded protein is CASIQRGHSYNEQFF.

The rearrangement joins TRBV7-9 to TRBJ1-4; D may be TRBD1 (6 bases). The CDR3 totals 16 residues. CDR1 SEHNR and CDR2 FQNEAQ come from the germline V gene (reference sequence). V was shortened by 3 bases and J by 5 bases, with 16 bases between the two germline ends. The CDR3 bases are TGTGCCAGCAGCTTTTTCTCCCGGGACACGAATGAAAAACTGTTTTTT. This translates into CASSFFSRDTNEKLFF.

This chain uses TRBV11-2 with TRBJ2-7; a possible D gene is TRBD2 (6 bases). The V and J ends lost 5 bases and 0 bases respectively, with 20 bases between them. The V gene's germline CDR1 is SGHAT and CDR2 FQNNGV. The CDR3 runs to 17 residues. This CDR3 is CASSRNIGTGSSYEQYF. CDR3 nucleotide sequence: TGTGCCAGCAGCCGTAATATCGGGACTGGTAGCTCCTACGAGCAGTACTTC.

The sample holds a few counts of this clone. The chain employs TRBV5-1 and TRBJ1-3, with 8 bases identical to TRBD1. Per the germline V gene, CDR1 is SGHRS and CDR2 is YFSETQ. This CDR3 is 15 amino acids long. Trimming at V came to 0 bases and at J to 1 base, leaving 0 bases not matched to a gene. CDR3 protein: CASSLGTGSGNTIYF. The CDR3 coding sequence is TGCGCCAGCAGCTTGGGGACAGGGTCTGGAAACACCATATATTTT.

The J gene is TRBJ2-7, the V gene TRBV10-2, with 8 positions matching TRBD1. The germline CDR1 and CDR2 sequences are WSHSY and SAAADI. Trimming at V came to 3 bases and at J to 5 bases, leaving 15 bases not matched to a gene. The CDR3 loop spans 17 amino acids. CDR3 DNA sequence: TGCGCCAGCAGTGAATATAAGGTGGTCAGGGGGCACGACGAGCAGTACTTC. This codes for CASSEYKVVRGHDEQYF.

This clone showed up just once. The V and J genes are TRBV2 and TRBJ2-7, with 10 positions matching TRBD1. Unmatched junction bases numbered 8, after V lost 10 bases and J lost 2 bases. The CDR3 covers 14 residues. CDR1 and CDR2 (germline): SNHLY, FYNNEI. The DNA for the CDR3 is TGTGCCACATCCCGGGACAGGGGAGCCTACGAGCAGTACTTC. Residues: CATSRDRGAYEQYF.

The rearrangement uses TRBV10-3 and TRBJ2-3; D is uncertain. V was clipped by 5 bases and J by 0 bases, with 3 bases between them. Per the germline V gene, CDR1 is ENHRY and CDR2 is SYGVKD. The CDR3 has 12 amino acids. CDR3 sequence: CAISHSTDTQYF. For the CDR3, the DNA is TGTGCCATCAGTCATAGCACAGATACGCAGTATTTT.

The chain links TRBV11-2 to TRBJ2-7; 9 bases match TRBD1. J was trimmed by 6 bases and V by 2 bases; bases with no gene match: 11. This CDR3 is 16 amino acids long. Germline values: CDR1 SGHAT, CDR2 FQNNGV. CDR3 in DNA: TGTGCCAGCAGCTTATTAGGACAGGGGTTCGCCGGCGAGCAGTACTTC. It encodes CASSLLGQGFAGEQYF.

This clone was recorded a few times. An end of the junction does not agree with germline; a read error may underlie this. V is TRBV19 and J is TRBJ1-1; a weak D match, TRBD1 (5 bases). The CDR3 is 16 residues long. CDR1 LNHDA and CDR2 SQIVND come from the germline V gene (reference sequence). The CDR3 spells CASSIRGVSMNTEAFF. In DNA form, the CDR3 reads TGTGCCAGCAGTATACGGGGGGTGAGCATGAACACTGAAGCTTTCTTT.

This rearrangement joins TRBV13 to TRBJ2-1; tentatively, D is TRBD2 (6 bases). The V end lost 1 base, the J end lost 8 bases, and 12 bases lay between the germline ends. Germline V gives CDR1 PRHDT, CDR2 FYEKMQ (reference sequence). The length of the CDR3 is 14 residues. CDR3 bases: TGTGCCAGCAGCTTAGTCATGCGGGGCCATGAGCAGTTCTTC. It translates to CASSLVMRGHEQFF.

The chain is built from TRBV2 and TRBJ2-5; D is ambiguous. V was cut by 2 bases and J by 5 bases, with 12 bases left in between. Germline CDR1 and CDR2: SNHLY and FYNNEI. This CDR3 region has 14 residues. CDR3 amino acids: CASSEWQARETQYF. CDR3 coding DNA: TGTGCCAGCAGTGAATGGCAGGCCCGGGAGACCCAGTACTTC.